These T cell receptor beta chains were read from a single sample in a study of T cells in Graves' hyperthyroidism and ophthalmopathy. TCRdb processed the multiplex PCR reads anew with MiXCR; each CDR3 protein has one entry. The table records about 640,000 distinct CDR3 sequences, 20% of them present only once. The sample was blood. Receptor source: a man aged 30 to 45 with Graves' ophthalmopathy. CDR3s include the opening cysteine and the closing phenylalanine or tryptophan. Fields, in order: clone size, D gene, J gene, V gene, CDR3 DNA, CDR3 protein. The D gene is left open where the match is weak. Only some rows state a clone size, as once, few, many or a class for expanded clones.

-	-	TRBJ2-1	TRBV7-8	TGTGCCAGCAGCCCACTAGGGGGAGGACATAGTGAGCAGTTCTTC	CASSPLGGGHSEQFF
many	-	TRBJ2-1	TRBV11-2	TGTGCCAGCACCCCGGGGGTTACCTTAAACAATGAGCAGTTCTTC	CASTPGVTLNNEQFF
many	-	TRBJ2-3	TRBV20-1	TGCTCAGGGGGGGAGAACACAGATACGCAGTATTTT	CSGGENTDTQYF
many	-	TRBJ1-5	TRBV30	TGTGCCTGGAGTGTACAAGGGCGTCAGCCCCAGCATTTT	CAWSVQGRQPQHF
many	TRBD1	TRBJ2-7	TRBV11-1	TGTGCCAGCAGACCGAGGGACAGGGGGGTCCACGAGCAGTACTTC	CASRPRDRGVHEQYF
few	TRBD1	TRBJ2-5	TRBV25-1	TGTGCCAGCAGTGCCCACAGTCCCGGGACAGGGTTCAGTCAGTACTTC	CASSAHSPGTGFSQYF
few	TRBD1	TRBJ2-7	TRBV27	TGTGCCAGCAGTTTATCGACAGGGTACTCCTACGAGCAGTACTTC	CASSLSTGYSYEQYF
many	-	TRBJ2-7	TRBV11-2	TGTGCCAGCAGCTTATCCCACAGGTCCTCCTACGAGCAGTACTTC	CASSLSHRSSYEQYF
few	-	TRBJ1-6	TRBV30	TGTGCCTGGAGTGTGCGGGGGATTAATTCAGCCCTCCACTTT	CAWSVRGINSALHF
few	-	TRBJ2-3	TRBV18	TGTGCCAGCTCACCACCCGGATGGACTAAGACAGATACGCAGTATTTT	CASSPPGWTKTDTQYF
few	-	TRBJ2-3	TRBV6-1	TGTGCCAGCTCCAGACTAGATGGGGGCACGGATACGCAGTATTTT	CASSRLDGGTDTQYF
few	TRBD2	TRBJ2-1	TRBV20-1	TGCAGTGGACAGCGGGAATTCTACAATGAGCAGTTCTTC	CSGQREFYNEQFF
many	TRBD1	TRBJ1-5	TRBV13	TGTGCCAGCAGCACCCGACAGGGAGGCAACAATCAGCCCCAGCATTTT	CASSTRQGGNNQPQHF
many	-	TRBJ2-1	TRBV3-1	TGTGCCAGCAGCCGAGAGACCCAGCTTCAGTTCTTC	CASSRETQLQFF
many	-	TRBJ2-5	TRBV7-2	TGTGCCAGCAGCCCCGGACAGATCCAAGAGACCCAGTACTTC	CASSPGQIQETQYF
-	-	TRBJ1-1	TRBV12-3/TRBV12-4	TGTGCCACCAAAGGACCTCTTAACACTGAAGCTTTCTTT	CATKGPLNTEAFF
-	TRBD2	TRBJ2-3	TRBV10-3	TGTGCCATCAGTGAACTCCCCGTCATAGCGGGAACCACAGATACGCAGTATTTT	CAISELPVIAGTTDTQYF
few	TRBD1	TRBJ2-7	TRBV6-1	TGTGCCAGCAGGCAAGGGTCGGGACAGGGCCCCTACGAGCAGTACTTC	CASRQGSGQGPYEQYF
-	TRBD1	TRBJ1-2	TRBV25-1	TGTGCCAGCAGTGACTCGACAGGGGGCAACTATGGCTACACCTTC	CASSDSTGGNYGYTF
few	TRBD2	TRBJ2-7	TRBV10-3	TGTGCCATCGGGACTAGCGGGAGCCAGGGGCAGTACTTC	CAIGTSGSQGQYF
few	-	TRBJ1-2	TRBV4-1	TGCGCCAGCAGACCAACGTTCAGGGAGGAGGACTATGGCTACACCTTC	CASRPTFREEDYGYTF
-	-	TRBJ2-1	TRBV25-1	TGTGCCAGCAGTGATCTAGTGGGGGGCCAGAAAAACAATGAGCAGTTCTTC	CASSDLVGGQKNNEQFF
-	-	TRBJ1-1	TRBV7-9	TGTGCCAGCAGCATAGGCTCCTTCACTGAAGCTTTCTTT	CASSIGSFTEAFF
-	-	TRBJ2-3	TRBV19	TGTGCCAGTAGGAGGTCAGGTTCCACAGATACGCAGTATTTT	CASRRSGSTDTQYF
-	-	TRBJ1-3	TRBV24-1	TGTGCCACCAGTGACATCCATGGAAACACCATATATTTT	CATSDIHGNTIYF
many	-	TRBJ2-2	TRBV11-2	TGTGCCAGCAGCTTTCCGGGCACCGGGGAGCTGTTTTTT	CASSFPGTGELFF
many	-	TRBJ1-1	TRBV12-3/TRBV12-4	TGTGCCAGCAGTTTAGGGCACCATGAAGCTTTCTTT	CASSLGHHEAFF
many	-	TRBJ2-1	TRBV7-2	TGTGCCAGCAGCGCACAACAGGCCACCTACAATGAGCAGTTCTTC	CASSAQQATYNEQFF
few	TRBD1	TRBJ1-5	TRBV20-1	TGCAGTGCTAGAGATGTAGACAGGGGTAATCAGCCCCAGCATTTT	CSARDVDRGNQPQHF
few	-	TRBJ2-5	TRBV6-1	TGTGCCAGCAATGCTAGAATCCCCCTCACACAAGAGACCCAGTACTTC	CASNARIPLTQETQYF
few	-	TRBJ2-2	TRBV3-1	TGTGCCAGCAGCGATGGTAAGACGCACACCGGGGAGCTGTTTTTT	CASSDGKTHTGELFF
-	-	TRBJ2-1	TRBV5-6	TGTGCCAGCAGCTTGGACCCAAACGATTACAATGAGCAGTTCTTC	CASSLDPNDYNEQFF
many	TRBD2	TRBJ2-1	TRBV3-1	TGTGCCAGCAACCTAGCGGGTGACAATGAGCAGTTCTTC	CASNLAGDNEQFF
few	-	TRBJ2-6	TRBV5-5	TGTGCCAGCAGCTTGGATATGGCTTTCGGGGCCAACGTCCTGACTTTC	CASSLDMAFGANVLTF
once	-	TRBJ2-2	TRBV29-1	TGCAGCGTTGGGAACAGGTGGGGGACCGGGGAGCTGTTTTTT	CSVGNRWGTGELFF
-	-	TRBJ2-2	TRBV6-1	TGTGCCAGCTCTCTAGCGAATGGCGGGGAGCTGTTTTTT	CASSLANGGELFF
-	-	TRBJ1-2	TRBV7-9	TGTGCCAGCAGCACCCCCGGGACAAACGAGCTCCTTTATGGCTACACCTTC	CASSTPGTNELLYGYTF
many	TRBD2	TRBJ2-1	TRBV28	TGTGCCAGCAGTTTATTACCGGGACTAGCGGGGACGAAACGGCTCAATGAGCAGTTCTTC	CASSLLPGLAGTKRLNEQFF
-	-	TRBJ2-7	TRBV20-1	TGCAGTGCGACGATCAGGTTTCCCTACGAGCAGTACTTC	CSATIRFPYEQYF
-	-	TRBJ1-5	TRBV12-3/TRBV12-4	TGTGCCAGCAGCCCAAACACAGGGTCCAATCAGCCCCAGCATTTT	CASSPNTGSNQPQHF
few	TRBD1	TRBJ2-2	TRBV20-1	TGCAGTGCTAGACCTCCCCAGGGGGCCAGGACCGGGGAGCTGTTTTTT	CSARPPQGARTGELFF
-	TRBD1	TRBJ2-1	TRBV27	TGTGCCAGCAGTTCCGCGGGACAGGGGCCTAACAATGAGAAGTTCTTC	CASSSAGQGPNNEKFF
-	TRBD2	TRBJ2-3	TRBV4-2	TGTGCCAGCAGCCAAGACGGGGGGGCGCGTGGCACAGATACGCAGTATTTT	CASSQDGGARGTDTQYF
-	TRBD2	TRBJ2-7	TRBV28	TGTGCCAGCAGTGATGGACTAGCGGGAGCATTCTACGAGCAGTACTTC	CASSDGLAGAFYEQYF
many	TRBD1	TRBJ1-2	TRBV7-9	TGTGCCAGCAGCTTAGGGACAGGGGCCGGCTACACCTTC	CASSLGTGAGYTF
many	TRBD1	TRBJ1-5	TRBV12-3/TRBV12-4	TGTGCCAGCAGGACCGGGACAGCTAATCAGCCCCAGCATTTT	CASRTGTANQPQHF
few	-	TRBJ2-7	TRBV28	TGTGCCAGCATTGACCCCCGCAGACCCTACGAGCAGTACTTC	CASIDPRRPYEQYF
many	-	TRBJ2-3	TRBV30	TGTGCCTGGAGTGGGACGGGGCGGGGTACGCAGTATTTT	CAWSGTGRGTQYF
few	TRBD2	TRBJ2-5	TRBV7-9	TGTGCCAGCAGCTTAGGCCTAACGGAACTAGCGAAAGAGACCCAGTACTTC	CASSLGLTELAKETQYF
-	-	TRBJ1-4	TRBV6-1	TGTGCCAGCAGCCCAGACCGAGTCTCGCAGGGTTGGGATGAAAAACTGTTTTTT	CASSPDRVSQGWDEKLFF
-	-	TRBJ2-1	TRBV4-1	TGCGCCAGCGACTCTGGGAATGAGCAGTTCTTC	CASDSGNEQFF
-	-	TRBJ2-1	TRBV20-1	TGCGGAATTTCTCCGGGACTCAACAATGAGCAGTTCTTC	CGISPGLNNEQFF
few	TRBD1	TRBJ2-1	TRBV24-1	TGTGCCACCAGTACGGACAGGAGCTCCTACAATGAGCAGTTCTTC	CATSTDRSSYNEQFF
-	-	TRBJ1-2	TRBV2	TGTGCCAGCAGATTCGGGCAGGACTTCCAATATGGCTACACCTTC	CASRFGQDFQYGYTF
-	-	TRBJ1-5	TRBV10-3	TGTGCCATCAGTGATTTCGGGGATCAGCCCCAGCATTTT	CAISDFGDQPQHF
-	-	TRBJ2-7	TRBV6-5	TGTGCCAGCAGTTACTCTATTTCGGGTTCTAGCTCCTACGAGCAGTACTTC	CASSYSISGSSSYEQYF
-	TRBD2	TRBJ2-1	TRBV27	TGTGCCAGCAGTTCAGCGGGAGGGAATTACAATGAGCAGTTCTTC	CASSSAGGNYNEQFF